The clone carrying this T cell receptor (beta chain) appeared a few times. These data originate in a study of T-cell reconstitution after alpha-beta-depleted transplantation in children. A library of TCRbeta sequences, prepared with unique molecular identifiers, was generated. In TCRdb, the PCR reads were re-called with MiXCR into one record per CDR3 protein. This sample has hundreds of thousands of distinct CDR3 sequences, with around 16% found just once. V was clipped by 2 bases and J by 2 bases, with 10 bases between them. This CDR3 spans 14 amino acids. Germline V gene sequence: CDR1 SGHKS, CDR2 YYEKEE (reference sequence).

The chain is built from TRBV5-5 and TRBJ2-5; D may be TRBD1 (6 bases). The TCR sequence derives from a human donor who donated a stem cell graft to a child with acute myeloid leukemia. The sample consisted of PBMCs from the stem cell graft donor, taken from the stem cell graft. CDR3 sequence reads: CASSFTGIQETQYF. DNA for the CDR3: TGTGCCAGCAGCTTTACAGGGATTCAAGAGACCCAGTACTTC.